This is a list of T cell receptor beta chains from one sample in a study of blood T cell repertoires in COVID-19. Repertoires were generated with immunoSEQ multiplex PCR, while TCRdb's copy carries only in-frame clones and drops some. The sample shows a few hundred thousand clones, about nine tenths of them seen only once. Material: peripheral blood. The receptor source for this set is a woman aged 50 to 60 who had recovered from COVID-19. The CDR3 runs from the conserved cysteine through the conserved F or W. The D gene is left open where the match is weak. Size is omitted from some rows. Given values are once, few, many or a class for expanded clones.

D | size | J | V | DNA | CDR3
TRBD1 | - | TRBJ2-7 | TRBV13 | TGTGCCAGCAGCTTAACGGGACAGGGGGCCCACGAGCAGTACTTC | CASSLTGQGAHEQYF
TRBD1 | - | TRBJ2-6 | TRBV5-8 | TGTGCCAGCGGACAGGGTAACTCTGGGGCCAACGTCCTGACTTTC | CASGQGNSGANVLTF
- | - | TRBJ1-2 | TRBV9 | TGTGCCAGCAGCGCGAGGGATGGCTACACCTTC | CASSARDGYTF
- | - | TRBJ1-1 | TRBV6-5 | TGTGCCAGCAGCTTAGCGGGGGAGGCTTTCTTT | CASSLAGEAFF
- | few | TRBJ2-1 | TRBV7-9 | TGTGCCAGCAGCCCCGGGGACAATCAGCAGTTCTTC | CASSPGDNQQFF
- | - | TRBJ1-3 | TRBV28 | TGTGCCAGCACAAACCACAGACTACTCTCTGGAAACACCATATATTTT | CASTNHRLLSGNTIYF
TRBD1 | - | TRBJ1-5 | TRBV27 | TGTGCCAGCGGGGACAGGGGGCAGCCCCAGCATTTT | CASGDRGQPQHF
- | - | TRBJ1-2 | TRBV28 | TGTGCCAGCAGACAGGGAAACTATGGCTACACCTTC | CASRQGNYGYTF
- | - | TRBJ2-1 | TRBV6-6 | TGTGCCAGCACCCAATCTCGACAGGCCACCTACAATGAGCAGTTCTTC | CASTQSRQATYNEQFF
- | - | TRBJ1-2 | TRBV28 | TGTGCCAGCAGTTTAGAGGGTCCCGGCTATGGCTACACCTTC | CASSLEGPGYGYTF
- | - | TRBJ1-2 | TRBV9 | TGTGCCAGCAGCGTAGCGATGACGGGGGGCCCCCAGGGGGGCTACACCTTC | CASSVAMTGGPQGGYTF
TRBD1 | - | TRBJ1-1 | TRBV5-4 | TGTGCCAGCAGTTTGGGACAGGTGGGCACTGAAGCTTTCTTT | CASSLGQVGTEAFF
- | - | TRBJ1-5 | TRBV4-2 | TGTGCCAGCAGCCAAGATTCCCTGGACAGACCCAATCAGCCCCAGCATTTT | CASSQDSLDRPNQPQHF
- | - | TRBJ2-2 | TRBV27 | TGTGCCAGCAGTTTAGCGTTCCTGAACACCGGGGAGCTGTTTTTT | CASSLAFLNTGELFF
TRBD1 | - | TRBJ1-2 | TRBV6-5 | TGTGCCGCCGGGGACAGAAAGGGCGCTAACTATGGCTACACCTTC | CAAGDRKGANYGYTF
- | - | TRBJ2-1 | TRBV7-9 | TGTGCCAGCAGCGGCCCGGACACCGGCTCCTACAATGAGCAGTTCTTC | CASSGPDTGSYNEQFF
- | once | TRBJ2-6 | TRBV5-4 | TGTGCCAGCAGCTTGACAGGGTCTGGGGCCAACGTCCTGACTTTC | CASSLTGSGANVLTF
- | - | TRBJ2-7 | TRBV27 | TGTGCCAGCAGCCTCATAAGCGGTAGCTCCTACGAGCAGTACTTC | CASSLISGSSYEQYF
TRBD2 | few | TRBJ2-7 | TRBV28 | TGTGCCAGCAGTTTGGAGACTAGCGGGAGTCTGTTCTACGAGCAGTACTTC | CASSLETSGSLFYEQYF
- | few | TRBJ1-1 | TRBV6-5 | TGTGCCAGCAGTTCGCGTGCTGAAGCTTTCTTT | CASSSRAEAFF
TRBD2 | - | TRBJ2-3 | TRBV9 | TGTGCCAGCAGCGTCTTACTAGCGGGAGATACGCAGTATTTT | CASSVLLAGDTQYF
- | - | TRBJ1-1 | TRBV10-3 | TGTGCCATCAGTATCGCAGGGAACACTGAAGCTTTCTTT | CAISIAGNTEAFF
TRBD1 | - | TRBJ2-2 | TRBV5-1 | TGCGCCAGCACGGGCCGGGACAGGGGTACCGGGGAGCTGTTTTTT | CASTGRDRGTGELFF
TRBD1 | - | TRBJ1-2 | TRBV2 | TGTGCCAGCAGTGAAGGGGGACAGGACTATGGCTACACCTTC | CASSEGGQDYGYTF
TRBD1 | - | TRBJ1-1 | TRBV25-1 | TGTGCCAGCCTAGGGACAGGGGGAAACACTGAAGCTTTCTTT | CASLGTGGNTEAFF
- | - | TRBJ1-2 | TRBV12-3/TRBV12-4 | TGTGCCAGCAGGGGAGCTAACTATGGCTACACCTTC | CASRGANYGYTF
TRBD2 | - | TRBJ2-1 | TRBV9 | TGTGCCAGCAGCGTACAAACGAGGGGACTAGCGGACTACAATGAGCAGTTCTTC | CASSVQTRGLADYNEQFF
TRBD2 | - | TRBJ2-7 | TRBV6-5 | TGTGCCAGCAGCTGGGACTACCCCTACGAGCAGTACTTC | CASSWDYPYEQYF
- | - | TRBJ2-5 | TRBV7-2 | TGTGCCAGCAGCTTAGTAACAGGGAGTGAGGAGACCCAGTACTTC | CASSLVTGSEETQYF
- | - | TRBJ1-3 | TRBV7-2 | TGTGCCAGCAGCTGGGGACGGGGGAACACCATATATTTT | CASSWGRGNTIYF
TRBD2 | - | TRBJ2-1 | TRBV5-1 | TGCGCCAGCAGTCGGCTAGCGGTTTACAATGAGCAGTTCTTC | CASSRLAVYNEQFF
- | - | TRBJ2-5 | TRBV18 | TGTGCCAGCTCCAGGGCCCCCAGGGGAGGGTCCGAGACCCAGTACTTC | CASSRAPRGGSETQYF
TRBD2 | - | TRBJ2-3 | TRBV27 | TGTGCCAGCAGTCCCCACCCAACTAGCGGAAGATCTATTCGCACAGATACGCAGTATTTT | CASSPHPTSGRSIRTDTQYF
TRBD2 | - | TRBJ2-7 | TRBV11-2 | TGTGCCAGCAGCTTAAAGCCCCGGGTAGCGGGAGGGCCGAACTACGAGCAGTACTTC | CASSLKPRVAGGPNYEQYF
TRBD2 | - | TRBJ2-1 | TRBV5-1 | TGCGCCAGCAGCCCCTTAACGCTAGCGGGGGGTCTCAGCTCCTACAATGAGCAGTTCTTC | CASSPLTLAGGLSSYNEQFF
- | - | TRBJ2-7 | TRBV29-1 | TGCAGCGTCGCCTTACCTTTCCTTAGCTCCTACGAGCAGTACTTC | CSVALPFLSSYEQYF
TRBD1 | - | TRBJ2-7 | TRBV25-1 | TGTGCCAGCAGTGAGCCCCCGGGACAGGGGGCGTCCTACGAGCAGTACTTC | CASSEPPGQGASYEQYF
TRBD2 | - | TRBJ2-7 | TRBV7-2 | TGTGCCAGCAGCTTAGTTAGCGGGCTGTCCTACGAGCAGTACTTC | CASSLVSGLSYEQYF
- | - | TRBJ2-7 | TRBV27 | TGTGCCAGCAGTTTCCCGGGTCGCGGACAGTACTTC | CASSFPGRGQYF
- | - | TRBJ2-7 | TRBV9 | TGTGCCAGCAGCGTTGCCTCCGGGACAAGCTACGAGCAGTACTTC | CASSVASGTSYEQYF
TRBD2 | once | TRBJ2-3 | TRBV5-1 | TGCGCCAGCAGCACGGGACTAGCCGAAACAGATACGCAGTATTTT | CASSTGLAETDTQYF
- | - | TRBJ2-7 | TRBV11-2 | TGTGCCAGCAGCTTCGTTGACTGGGAGCAGTACTTC | CASSFVDWEQYF
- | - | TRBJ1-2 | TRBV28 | TGTGCCATCCTGATTGGGGGCCATGGCTACACCTTC | CAILIGGHGYTF
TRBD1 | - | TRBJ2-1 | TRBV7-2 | TGTGCCAGCAGCTCCCCCGGGACAGGGAGATACAATGAGCAGTTCTTC | CASSSPGTGRYNEQFF
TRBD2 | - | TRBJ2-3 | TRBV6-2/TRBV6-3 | TGTGCCAGCGGCCTTGGGGGGGCGCAGTATTTT | CASGLGGAQYF
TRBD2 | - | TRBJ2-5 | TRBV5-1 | TGCGCCAGCAGCTTGGCCGGATTGGGCGGGGGTGAGACCCAGTACTTC | CASSLAGLGGGETQYF
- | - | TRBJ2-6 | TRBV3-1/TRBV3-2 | TGTGCCAGCAGCCCACCGGCGGGCCTCTCTGGGGCCAACGTCCTGACTTTC | CASSPPAGLSGANVLTF
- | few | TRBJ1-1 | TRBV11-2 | TGTGCCAGCAGCTTTACTCAGGCATCGAACACTGAAGCTTTCTTT | CASSFTQASNTEAFF
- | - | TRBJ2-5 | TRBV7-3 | TGTGCCAGCACCTTAGCACCGGGGGAGACCCAGTACTTC | CASTLAPGETQYF
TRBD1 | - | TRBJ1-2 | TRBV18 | TGTGCCAGCTCATCAGGACAGGGGGCTAACTATGGCTACACCTTC | CASSSGQGANYGYTF
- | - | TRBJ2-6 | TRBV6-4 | TGTGCCAGCAGTGTCACAGGGACGACGTCTGGGGCCAACGTCCTGACTTTC | CASSVTGTTSGANVLTF
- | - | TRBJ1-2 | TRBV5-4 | TGTGCCAGCAGCTTACCACCCCTTTCGGGTGGCTACACCTTC | CASSLPPLSGGYTF